The 13 T cell receptor beta chains given below trace back to one sample, sequenced in a study of CD8 T cells in Susac syndrome. About 0.5 to 1 ug RNA was reverse transcribed with random hexamers. TCRdb reprocessed the immunoSEQ multiplex PCR reads with MiXCR, giving one entry per CDR3 protein. Of roughly 80,000 distinct CDR3 sequences listed, around 94% are singletons. Sequencing was done on a sample of CD8+ T cells from PBMCs. These receptors all stem from a human donor in good health.

The rearrangement uses TRBV6-6 and TRBJ1-1; no firm D call. This CDR3 is 14 amino acids long. CDR1 MNHNY and CDR2 SVGAGI come from the germline V gene (reference sequence). The V end lost 7 bases, the J end lost 3 bases, and 15 bases lay between the germline ends. The CDR3 nucleotides read TGTGCCAGCATCCTACTCGGCGTGGACACTGAAGCTTTCTTT. Translation gives CASILLGVDTEAFF.

V and J are TRBV29-1 and TRBJ1-1; weak D call: TRBD1 (6 bases). The CDR3 covers 14 residues. V was pared by 4 bases and J by 5 bases, with 17 bases between. CDR1 is SQVTM, CDR2 ANQGSEA, per germline. The CDR3 bases are TGCAGCGTTGTCCCACAGGGAAAGGTTACTGAAGCTTTCTTT. It codes for CSVVPQGKVTEAFF.

The chain recombines TRBV7-9 with TRBJ2-1; D possibly corresponds to TRBD2 (5 bases). V lost 1 base, J lost 2 bases, and 9 bases lay in between. The CDR3 sequence is 15 residues long. Germline CDR1 is SEHNR and CDR2 is FQNEAQ (reference sequence). CDR3 in amino acids: CASSLGGVPYNEQFF. The CDR3 bases are TGTGCCAGCAGCTTAGGGGGAGTCCCCTACAATGAGCAGTTCTTC.

The chain links TRBV6-2 or TRBV6-3 to TRBJ2-1; no definite D call. Trimming took 4 bases from V and 4 from J, leaving 20 bases between them. Germline V CDR1 and CDR2: MNHEY, SVGEGT. This CDR3 contains 17 residues. This CDR3 is CASSFTEVGIPYNEQFF. The CDR3 bases are TGTGCCAGCAGTTTTACTGAGGTGGGAATTCCATACAATGAGCAGTTCTTC.

The genes are TRBV6-5 and TRBJ1-2; D is ambiguous. Trimming took off 2 bases at V and 4 bases at J, with 11 bases between the two ends. Germline loops: CDR1 MNHEY, CDR2 SVGAGI. The length of the CDR3 is 14 residues. The CDR3 nucleotides are TGTGCCAGCAGTTACGAAGCCGTGGGCTATGGCTACACCTTC. Translated, it gives CASSYEAVGYGYTF.

This clonotype was observed once. The CDR3 bases are TGTGCCAGCAGTGTCGGACCGGGACAGGGTCACTATGGCTACACCTTC. Protein: CASSVGPGQGHYGYTF. This chain uses TRBV9 with TRBJ1-2; TRBD1 aligns across 9 bases. CDR3 length: 16 residues. With 5 bases clipped from V and 3 bases from J, the junction kept 11 bases outside the gene matches. Germline CDR1 reads SGDLS; CDR2 reads YYNGEE.

This clonotype was counted between two and nine times. The chain uses TRBV7-9 and TRBJ2-7; D uncertain. The CDR3 consists of 13 residues. V lost 1 base and J lost 3, with 7 bases in between. In germline, CDR1 is SEHNR, CDR2 FQNEAQ (reference sequence). CDR3 in DNA: TGTGCCAGCAGCTTAGGCATTGGCTACGAGCAGTACGTC. The encoded protein is CASSLGIGYEQYV.

The rearrangement uses TRBV29-1 and TRBJ1-3; no clear D. The V gene lost 7 bases and the J gene lost 2 bases, with 18 bases spanning the gap. Germline assignment: CDR1 SQVTM and CDR2 ANQGSEA. The CDR3 sequence is 15 residues long. CDR3 DNA: TGCAGCGCCACCGGGATCCCCCACACTGGAAACACCATATATTTT. It translates to CSATGIPHTGNTIYF.

The genes are TRBV4-1 and TRBJ1-5; no clear D. CDR1 and CDR2 (germline): MGHRA, YSYEKL. The CDR3 is made up of 16 amino acids. Trimming removed 0 bases from V and 4 bases from J, with 13 bases in between. CDR3 in amino acids: CASSQESGSGNQPQHF. The DNA of the CDR3 is TGCGCCAGCAGCCAAGAAAGTGGGTCGGGGAATCAGCCCCAGCATTTT.

V gene TRBV27 combines with J gene TRBJ2-5, with D possibly being TRBD1 (5 bases). Germline V gene data show CDR1 as MNHEY and CDR2 as SMNVEV (reference sequence). The V end was cut by 2 bases, the J end by 3 bases, with 7 bases between. This CDR3 is 13 amino acids long. The CDR3, as DNA: TGTGCCAGCAGTTTACTAGGGGAAGAGACCCAGTACTTC. This sequence encodes CASSLLGEETQYF.

The V gene is TRBV19, the J gene TRBJ1-1; no reliable D call. Germline V gene data show CDR1 as LNHDA and CDR2 as SQIVND (reference sequence). The CDR3 totals 13 residues. V lost 3 bases, J lost 4 bases, and 9 bases lay in between. The CDR3: CASSIGPGTEAFF. Written as DNA, the CDR3 is TGTGCCAGTAGTATCGGACCGGGCACTGAAGCTTTCTTT.

J is TRBJ2-1 and V is TRBV25-1, with D perhaps TRBD1 (6 bases). V was cut by 6 bases and J by 0 bases, with 6 bases left in between. The germline CDR1 and CDR2 sequences are MGHDK and SYGVNS. This CDR3 has 13 residues. The CDR3 sequence: CASRQGSYNEQFF. CDR3 in DNA: TGTGCCAGCAGACAGGGCTCCTACAATGAGCAGTTCTTC.

V and J are TRBV7-9 and TRBJ1-1; TRBD1 matches at 10 bases. Per the germline V gene, CDR1 is SEHNR and CDR2 is FQNEAQ (reference sequence). The trim removed 5 bases at V and 5 bases at J, leaving 8 bases unmatched. The CDR3 totals 15 residues. The CDR3 protein is CASSPPGQGRTEAFF. Here the CDR3 DNA reads TGTGCCAGCAGCCCCCCGGGACAGGGGAGGACTGAAGCTTTCTTT.